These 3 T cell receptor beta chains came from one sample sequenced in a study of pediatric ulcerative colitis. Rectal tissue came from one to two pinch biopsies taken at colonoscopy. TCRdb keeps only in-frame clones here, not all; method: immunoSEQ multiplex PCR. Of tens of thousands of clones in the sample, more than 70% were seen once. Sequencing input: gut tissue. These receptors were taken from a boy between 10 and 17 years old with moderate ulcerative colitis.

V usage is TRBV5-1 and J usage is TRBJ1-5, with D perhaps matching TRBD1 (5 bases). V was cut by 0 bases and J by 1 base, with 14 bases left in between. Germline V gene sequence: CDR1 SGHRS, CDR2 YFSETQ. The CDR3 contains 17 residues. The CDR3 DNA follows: TGCGCCAGCAGCTTGGGTCCTAGCAGGGCAAGCAATCAGCCCCAGCATTTT. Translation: CASSLGPSRASNQPQHF.

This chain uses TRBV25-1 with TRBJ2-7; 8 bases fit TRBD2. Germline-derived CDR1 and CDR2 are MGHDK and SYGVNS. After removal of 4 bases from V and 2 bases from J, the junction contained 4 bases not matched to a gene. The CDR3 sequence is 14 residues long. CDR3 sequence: CASSVAGGTYEQYF. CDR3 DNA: TGTGCCAGCAGTGTGGCGGGAGGAACCTACGAGCAGTACTTC.

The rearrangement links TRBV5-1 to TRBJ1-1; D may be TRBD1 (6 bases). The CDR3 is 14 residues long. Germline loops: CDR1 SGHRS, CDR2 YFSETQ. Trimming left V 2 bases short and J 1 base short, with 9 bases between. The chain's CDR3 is CASSFLQGNTEAFF. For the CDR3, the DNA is TGCGCCAGCAGCTTTCTACAGGGGAACACTGAAGCTTTCTTT.